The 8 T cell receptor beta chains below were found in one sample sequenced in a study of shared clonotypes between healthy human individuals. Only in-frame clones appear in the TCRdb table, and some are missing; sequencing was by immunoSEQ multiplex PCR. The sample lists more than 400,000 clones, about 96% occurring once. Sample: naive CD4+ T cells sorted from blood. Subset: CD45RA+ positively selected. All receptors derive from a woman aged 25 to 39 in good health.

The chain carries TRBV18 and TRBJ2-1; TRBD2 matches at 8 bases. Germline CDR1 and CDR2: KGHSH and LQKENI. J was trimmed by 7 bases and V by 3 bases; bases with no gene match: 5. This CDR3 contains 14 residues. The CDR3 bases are TGTGCCAGCTCACCGAGAGCGGGAGTAAATGAGCAGTTCTTC. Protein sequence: CASSPRAGVNEQFF.

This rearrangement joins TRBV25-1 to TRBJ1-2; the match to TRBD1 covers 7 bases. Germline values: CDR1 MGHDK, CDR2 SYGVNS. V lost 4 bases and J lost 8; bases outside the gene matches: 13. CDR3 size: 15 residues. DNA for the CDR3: TGTGCCAGCAGTGGCCCTGGATCCCAGGGGGTCGGCTACACCTTC. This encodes CASSGPGSQGVGYTF.

This CDR3 reads CASSEAAGVQPQHF. In nucleotides, the CDR3 is TGTGCCAGCAGTGAAGCAGCGGGGGTCCAGCCCCAGCATTTT. The V call is TRBV2, the J call TRBJ1-5, with D possibly TRBD1 on 5 matching bases. Looked up from germline, CDR1 is SNHLY and CDR2 is FYNNEI. The length of the CDR3 is 14 residues. Trimming pared 0 bases from V and 7 bases from J, leaving 10 bases between. Combining the CDR3 with reference TRBV2 and TRBJ1-5 gives the whole variable domain EPEVTQTPSHQVTQMGQEVILRCVPISNHLYFYWYRQILGQKVEFLVSFYNNEISEKSEIFDDQFSVERPDGSNFTLKIRSTKLEDSAMYFCASSEAAGVQPQHFGDGTRLSIL.

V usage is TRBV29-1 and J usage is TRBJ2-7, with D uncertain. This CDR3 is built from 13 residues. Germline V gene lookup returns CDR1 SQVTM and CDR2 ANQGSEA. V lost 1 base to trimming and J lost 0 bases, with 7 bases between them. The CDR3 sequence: CSVEGTRSYEQYF. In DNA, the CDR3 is TGCAGCGTTGAAGGAACCCGCTCCTACGAGCAGTACTTC.

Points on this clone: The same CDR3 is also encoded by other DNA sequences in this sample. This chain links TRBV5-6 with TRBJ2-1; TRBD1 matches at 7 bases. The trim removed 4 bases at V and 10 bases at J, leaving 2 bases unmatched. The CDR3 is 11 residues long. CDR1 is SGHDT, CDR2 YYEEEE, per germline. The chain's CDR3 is CASSLGGEQFF. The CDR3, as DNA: TGTGCCAGCAGCCTAGGGGGCGAGCAGTTCTTC.

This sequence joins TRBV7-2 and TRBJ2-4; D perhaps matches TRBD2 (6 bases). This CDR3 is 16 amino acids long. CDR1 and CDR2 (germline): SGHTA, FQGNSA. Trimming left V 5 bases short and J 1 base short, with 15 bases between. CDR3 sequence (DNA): TGTGCCAGCAGCGCCCCGGACTACTTCGCCAAAAACATTCAGTACTTC. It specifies CASSAPDYFAKNIQYF.

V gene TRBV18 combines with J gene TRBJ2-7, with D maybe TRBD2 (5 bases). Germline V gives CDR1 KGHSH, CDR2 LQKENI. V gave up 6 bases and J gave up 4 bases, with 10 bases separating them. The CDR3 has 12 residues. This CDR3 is CASSRGGYEQYF. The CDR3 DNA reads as TGTGCCAGCTCCCGGGGTGGTTACGAGCAGTACTTC.

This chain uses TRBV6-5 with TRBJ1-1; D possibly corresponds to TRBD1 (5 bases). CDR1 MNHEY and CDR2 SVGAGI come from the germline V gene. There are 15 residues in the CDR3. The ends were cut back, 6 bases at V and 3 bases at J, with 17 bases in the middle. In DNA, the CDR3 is TGTGCCAGCAGCAACGGGGCAGCTGGGGACACTGAAGCTTTCTTT. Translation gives CASSNGAAGDTEAFF.